This T cell receptor (beta chain) was profiled in a study of T cell clonality in common variable immunodeficiency. The germline V gene has CDR1 SGHTA and CDR2 FQGTGA. The CDR3 has 15 residues. Trimming at V came to 5 bases and at J to 7 bases, leaving 6 bases not matched to a gene. The table came from immunoSEQ multiplex PCR; TCRdb's copy has only in-frame clones and leaves some out. The sample shows approximately 81,000 clones, no singletons; the ten largest hold 0.65% to 0.8%. This clone was observed many times. The CDR3 goes on 3 residues after the read ends, and that part is filled in from the germline J gene.

The receptor was isolated from a person between 18 and 70 years old in good health. This sequence joins TRBV7-3 and TRBJ2-2; TRBD2 matches at 11 bases. The sample consisted of peripheral blood mononuclear cells. The CDR3 here is CASSARLAGNGELFF. CDR3 DNA, as far as it was read: TGTGCCAGCAGCGCTCGACTAGCGGGGAACGGGGAG. The full variable domain, in which reference TRBV7-3 and TRBJ2-2 provide the parts outside the CDR3, is GAGVSQTPSNKVTEKGKYVELRCDPISGHTALYWYRQSLGQGPEFLIYFQGTGAADDSGLPNDRFFAVRPEGSVSTLKIQRTERGDSAVYLCASSARLAGNGELFFGEGSRLTVL.